The sequence of this T cell receptor (beta chain) was determined in a study of blood T cell repertoires in COVID-19. On the study more broadly: There were acute and convalescent COVID-19 samples, and they came from the United States, Italy and Spain.

The CDR3 runs 16 residues. Trimming removed 5 bases at V and 0 bases at J, with 13 bases between. CDR1 and CDR2 from the germline V gene are LGHDT and YNNKEL (reference sequence). The protocol was immunoSEQ multiplex PCR, while the TCRdb copy is restricted to in-frame clones and leaves out a portion. The table has 300,000 to 450,000 clones, roughly 86% seen once. The age range of participants was 18 to 89 years, with residence in more than 20 US areas. The TCR originated in a woman between 25 and 40 years old who had been exposed to COVID-19. This chain joins TRBV3-1 (or the pseudogene TRBV3-2) and TRBJ2-2; possibly TRBD1 for D (6 bases). The sequencing input was PBMCs or T cells enriched from blood (not recorded which). CDR3 DNA sequence: TGTGCCAGCAGCTACGGACAGCAAGCGAACACCGGGGAGCTGTTTTTT. Translating gives CASSYGQQANTGELFF.